The present T cell receptor beta chain was sequenced within a study of cytomegalovirus exposure and HLA in healthy donors. Overall study results and limits: Later work associated roughly 15,000 TCR beta sequences with HLA alleles at 0.05 false discovery rate. A later analysis linked a missense variant in DCLRE1C to the trimming of TCR beta V and J genes. An observed cluster of highly shared sequence variants was recorded as a likely sequencing artifact. The investigators catalogued 164 TCR beta chains as cytomegalovirus-associated.

Concerning this clone: Its antigen is unidentified.

The PCR ran on 60 Vbeta and 13 Jbeta primers. Measured with immunoSEQ multiplex PCR; TCRdb has only the in-frame clones, and not every one. The table has 210,000 or so clones, roughly four fifths seen once. The V gene's germline CDR1 is SGHNT and CDR2 YYREEE (reference sequence). The CDR3 totals 15 residues. The ends were cut back, 4 bases at V and 4 bases at J, with 16 bases in the middle. The receptor's source is a girl aged 10-17 years in good health and CMV-seronegative. Sequenced material: PBMCs. V usage is TRBV5-4 and J usage is TRBJ2-3, with a tentative D call TRBD1 (6 bases). This CDR3 reads CASSQQGSFSDTQYF. The CDR3, as DNA: TGTGCCAGCAGCCAACAGGGTTCGTTCTCAGATACGCAGTATTTT.